One and the same sample provided the 10 T cell receptor beta chains below, sequenced in a study of cytomegalovirus exposure and HLA in healthy donors. PCR was performed using 60 Vbeta and 13 Jbeta primers. This table comes from immunoSEQ multiplex PCR, and its TCRdb copy is limited to in-frame clones, with some not included. The data contain about 210,000 clones, 70% to 80% of them singletons. Sequenced: PBMCs. The origin of the receptors is a male donor in good health and CMV-seropositive.

The rearrangement links TRBV29-1 to TRBJ2-5; a weak D match, TRBD2 (6 bases). Matching the DNA end better, TRBJ2-7 makes the J call doubtful. This CDR3 has 11 residues. Per the germline V gene, CDR1 is SQVTM and CDR2 is ANQGSEA. The CDR3, as DNA: TGCAGCGTTCGGCGGGACTACGAGCAGTACTTC. Translation gives CSVRRDYEQYF.

This chain uses TRBV4-1 with TRBJ2-5; 13 bases fit TRBD2. Losses at the gene ends were 6 bases for V and 7 bases for J; bases not matched to a gene: 26. Germline values: CDR1 MGHRA, CDR2 YSYEKL. The CDR3 covers 21 residues. The CDR3 loop is CASSPTSVGGRTSGSRGTQYF. As DNA, the CDR3 is TGCGCCAGCAGTCCAACCTCGGTAGGGGGGAGGACTAGCGGGAGTCGGGGGACCCAGTACTTC.

This chain connects TRBV25-1 to TRBJ2-7; 10 bases agree with TRBD1. With V trimmed by 5 bases and J by 1 base, 8 bases remained unmatched. Per germline, CDR1 MGHDK and CDR2 SYGVNS. The CDR3 totals 16 residues. The CDR3 DNA sequence: TGTGCCAGCAGTCTGAGTCCGGGACAGGGGTCCTACGAGCAGTACTTC. It specifies CASSLSPGQGSYEQYF.

The chain employs TRBV7-6 and TRBJ2-7, with a tentative D call TRBD1 (6 bases). The CDR3 length is 15 residues. V gave up 7 bases and J gave up 0 bases, with 16 bases separating them. CDR1 is SGHVS and CDR2 is FNYEAQ in the germline V gene. DNA of the CDR3: TGTGCCAGCACCAGGACAGCCCAAAGCTCCTACGAGCAGTACTTC. Translated: CASTRTAQSSYEQYF.

The rearrangement links TRBV4-3 to TRBJ2-5, with D possibly matching TRBD1 (6 bases). V lost 4 bases, J lost 5 bases, and 11 bases lay in between. Germline CDR1 reads LGHNA; CDR2 reads YSLEER. The CDR3 totals 13 residues. In DNA, the CDR3 is TGCGCCAGCAGCCGAGGGGGTCGGGAGACCCAGTACTTC. Protein product: CASSRGGRETQYF.

This chain connects TRBV6-6 to TRBJ2-4; maybe TRBD2 (7 bases). The CDR3 runs 13 residues. V shed 2 bases and J shed 8 bases, with 10 bases lying between them. The V gene's germline CDR1 is MNHNY and CDR2 SVGAGI (reference sequence). CDR3 DNA sequence: TGTGCCAGCAGTTACCAGGGGAGGGACATTCAGTACTTC. This encodes CASSYQGRDIQYF.

The CDR3 DNA sequence: TGTGCTAGTGGTCCGACTAGCGGGAGGATTAATGAGCAGTTCTTC. Protein product: CASGPTSGRINEQFF. V usage is TRBV12-5 and J usage is TRBJ2-1; 13 nucleotides match TRBD2. Germline V CDR1 and CDR2: LGHNT, FRNRAP. With 5 bases clipped from V and 7 bases from J, the junction kept 5 bases outside the gene matches. The CDR3 contains 15 residues.

The chain is built from TRBV2 and TRBJ2-5; 11 bases agree with TRBD2. The CDR3 is made up of 15 amino acids. The junction had 11 bases not matched to a gene; V was cut back by 9 bases and J by 5 bases. CDR1 and CDR2 from the germline V gene are SNHLY and FYNNEI. The CDR3 here is CASRRPSGGSETQYF. The CDR3 DNA sequence: TGTGCCAGTCGACGTCCTAGCGGGGGGAGTGAGACCCAGTACTTC.

The V gene is TRBV7-2, the J gene TRBJ2-7; TRBD1 matches 8 bases. The V and J ends lost 5 bases and 3 bases, in that order; junction bases with no gene match: 6. The CDR3 sequence is 14 residues long. Germline lookup yields CDR1 SGHTA and CDR2 FQGNSA. CDR3 nucleotides: TGTGCCAGCAGCCCAAGACAGGGGAGCTACGAGCAGTACTTC. This gives the protein CASSPRQGSYEQYF.

V is TRBV27 and J is TRBJ2-2, with 7 bases lining up with TRBD2. The V gene's germline CDR1 is MNHEY and CDR2 SMNVEV (reference sequence). The CDR3 totals 15 residues. Trimming removed 1 base from V and 7 bases from J; junction bases left unmatched: 6. CDR3 DNA: TGTGCCAGCAGTTTATTTATTAGCGGGTTCGGGGAGCTGTTTTTT. This encodes CASSLFISGFGELFF.